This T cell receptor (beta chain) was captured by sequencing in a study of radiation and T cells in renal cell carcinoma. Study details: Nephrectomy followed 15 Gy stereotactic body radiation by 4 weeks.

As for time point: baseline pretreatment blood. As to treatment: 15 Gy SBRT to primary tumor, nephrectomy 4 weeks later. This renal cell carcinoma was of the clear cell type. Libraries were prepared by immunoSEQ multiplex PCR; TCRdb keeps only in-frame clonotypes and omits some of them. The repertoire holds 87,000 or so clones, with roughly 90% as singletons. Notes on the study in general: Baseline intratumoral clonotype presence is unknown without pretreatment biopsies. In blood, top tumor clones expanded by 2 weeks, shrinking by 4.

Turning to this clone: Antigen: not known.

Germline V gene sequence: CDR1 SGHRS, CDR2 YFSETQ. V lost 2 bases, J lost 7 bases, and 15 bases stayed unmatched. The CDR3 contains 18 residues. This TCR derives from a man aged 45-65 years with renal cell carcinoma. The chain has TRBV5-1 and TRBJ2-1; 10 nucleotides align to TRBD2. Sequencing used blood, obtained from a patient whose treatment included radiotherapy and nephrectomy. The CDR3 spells CASSFPSGGTRDPNEQFF. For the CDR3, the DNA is TGCGCCAGCAGCTTCCCTAGCGGGGGAACCCGGGATCCAAATGAGCAGTTCTTC.